The 25 T cell receptor beta chains below all came from one sample that was sequenced in a study of T-cell reconstitution after alpha-beta-depleted transplantation in children. Unique molecular identifiers were used in preparing the TCRbeta library. TCRdb passed the PCR reads through MiXCR, listing each CDR3 protein once. Of about 310,000 distinct CDR3 sequences listed, around 25% are singletons. The sequencing used PBMCs, mostly from graft donor cells, collected 180 days after TCRalphabeta/CD19-depleted stem cell transplant. These receptors all come from a male patient younger than 18 who had a stem cell transplant for acute lymphoblastic leukemia, so the T cells may come from the graft donor.

The chain has TRBV25-1 and TRBJ1-1; 8 bases are a match to TRBD1. From germline, CDR1 is MGHDK and CDR2 SYGVNS. The V gene end was trimmed by 5 bases and the J gene end by 7 bases; junction bases not matched to a gene: 6. This CDR3 is built from 13 residues. CDR3: CASSLGQEIEAFF. CDR3 in DNA: TGTGCCAGCAGTCTGGGACAGGAGATTGAAGCTTTCTTT.

The sample holds a few counts of this clonotype. The chain has TRBV4-1 and TRBJ2-7; no clear D gene. Germline-derived CDR1 and CDR2 are MGHRA and YSYEKL. This CDR3 has 13 amino acids. The V gene lost 1 base and the J gene lost 4 bases, with 8 bases spanning the gap. Here the CDR3 DNA reads TGCGCCAGCAGCCAAGGTCCCGCTTACGAGCAGTACTTC. Its protein is CASSQGPAYEQYF.

This clonotype was picked up a small number of times. The chain couples TRBV20-1 to TRBJ2-7, with TRBD1 identical over 7 bases. Germline-derived CDR1 and CDR2 are DFQATT and SNEGSKA (reference sequence). The ends lost 0 bases at V and 1 base at J; junction bases unmatched: 6. This CDR3 is 15 amino acids long. The CDR3 sequence: CSARDEGQRSYEQYF. CDR3 DNA sequence: TGCAGTGCTAGAGATGAGGGACAGAGGTCCTACGAGCAGTACTTC.

The gene calls are TRBV12-5 and TRBJ1-2; 8 bases are shared with TRBD1. With V trimmed by 6 bases and J by 6 bases, 12 bases remained unmatched. CDR3 length: 15 residues. Per the germline V gene, CDR1 is LGHNT and CDR2 is FRNRAP. The chain's CDR3 is CASGPTRTGNDGYTF. CDR3 DNA: TGTGCTAGTGGACCTACCCGGACAGGGAACGATGGCTACACCTTC. The whole variable domain, remainder taken from reference TRBV12-5 and TRBJ1-2, is DARVTQTPRHKVTEMGQEVTMRCQPILGHNTVFWYRQTMMQGLELLAYFRNRAPLDDSGMPKDRFSAEMPDATLATLKIQPSEPRDSAVYFCASGPTRTGNDGYTFGSGTRLTVV.

This clonotype was seen only a few times. The rearrangement links TRBV5-1 to TRBJ1-2; D gene unclear. The V and J ends lost 1 base and 0 bases respectively, with 10 bases between them. In germline, CDR1 is SGHRS, CDR2 YFSETQ. The CDR3 has 15 amino acids. CDR3 in DNA: TGCGCCAGCAGCTTGACTGGGGTGGCTAACTATGGCTACACCTTC. It encodes CASSLTGVANYGYTF.

The V and J genes are TRBV7-2 and TRBJ1-2, with TRBD1 identical over 11 bases. CDR1 SGHTA and CDR2 FQGNSA come from the germline V gene. The ends lost 5 bases at V and 7 bases at J; junction bases unmatched: 3. CDR3 size: 13 residues. CDR3 nucleotide sequence: TGTGCCAGCAGCAAAGGGACAGGGGGTGGCTACACCTTC. Amino acids: CASSKGTGGGYTF. Together with reference TRBV7-2 and TRBJ1-2, the CDR3 gives the full variable domain: GAGVSQSPSNKVTEKGKDVELRCDPISGHTALYWYRQSLGQGLEFLIYFQGNSAPDKSGLPSDRFSAERTGGSVSTLTIQRTQQEDSAVYLCASSKGTGGGYTFGSGTRLTVV.

This clonotype appeared a few times. The V and J genes are TRBV14 and TRBJ2-2; tentative D call: TRBD2 (5 bases). CDR3 length equals 15 residues. V lost 5 bases to trimming and J lost 0 bases, with 10 bases between them. CDR1 is SGHDN and CDR2 is FVKESK in the germline V gene. CDR3 in DNA: TGTGCCAGCAGCGCTGGACTCGCGAACACCGGGGAGCTGTTTTTT. Translation gives CASSAGLANTGELFF.

In its sample, this clonotype was seen once. V usage is TRBV3-1 and J usage is TRBJ2-1; 13 bases align to TRBD2. CDR1 is LGHDT and CDR2 is YNNKEL in the germline V gene (reference sequence). The CDR3 has 17 residues. Losses at the gene ends were 4 bases for V and 2 bases for J; bases not matched to a gene: 5. CDR3 protein: CASSPGTSGTTYNEQFF. CDR3 DNA: TGTGCCAGCAGCCCCGGGACTAGCGGGACCACCTACAATGAGCAGTTCTTC.

This clonotype was found many times. This chain joins TRBV7-9 and TRBJ2-7, with 10 bases aligning to TRBD2. After removal of 1 base from V and 4 bases from J, the junction contained 7 bases not matched to a gene. The length of the CDR3 is 16 residues. From germline, CDR1 is SEHNR and CDR2 FQNEAQ (reference sequence). Written as DNA, the CDR3 is TGTGCCAGCAGCTTAGAATCTAGCGGGAGACCTTACGAGCAGTACTTC. Protein sequence: CASSLESSGRPYEQYF.

This clonotype turned up a few times. The rearrangement uses TRBV20-1 and TRBJ2-3, with D unclear. Germline V gene lookup returns CDR1 DFQATT and CDR2 SNEGSKA (reference sequence). The CDR3 is 15 residues long. V was trimmed by 1 base and J by 2 bases, leaving 13 bases between them. This CDR3 reads CSARVGSWTTDTQYF. CDR3 nucleotide sequence: TGCAGTGCTAGAGTTGGCAGTTGGACCACAGATACGCAGTATTTT.

This clonotype was detected only a few times. This chain's CDR3 is CASSLSGRTGAYEQYF. Written as DNA, the CDR3 is TGTGCCAGCAGCTTAAGCGGGAGGACCGGGGCCTACGAGCAGTACTTC. This rearrangement joins TRBV7-3 to TRBJ2-7; 8 positions agree with TRBD2. With V trimmed by 1 base and J by 2 bases, 7 bases remained unmatched. CDR1 SGHTA and CDR2 FQGTGA come from the germline V gene. The CDR3 sequence is 16 residues long.

The V call is TRBV25-1, the J call TRBJ1-2; a possible D gene is TRBD1 (5 bases). V was cut by 6 bases and J by 0 bases, with 26 bases left in between. CDR1 is MGHDK and CDR2 is SYGVNS in the germline V gene. This CDR3 contains 19 residues. CDR3 in DNA: TGTGCCAGCAGAAGAGGTCGAGCGACAGTTCGGGAAGCTAACTATGGCTACACCTTC. Translated: CASRRGRATVREANYGYTF.

This clonotype was seen at least ten times. The chain employs TRBV11-1 and TRBJ2-5; 12 nucleotides agree with TRBD2. CDR1 and CDR2 from the germline V gene are SGHAT and FQDESV (reference sequence). Trimming took 5 bases from V and 5 from J; bases not matched to a gene: 6. This CDR3 region has 15 residues. The CDR3: CASSDWTSGTETQYF. The CDR3 nucleotides read TGTGCCAGCAGCGACTGGACTAGCGGGACGGAGACCCAGTACTTC. The whole variable domain, filled in from reference TRBV11-1 and TRBJ2-5, reads EAEVAQSPRYKITEKSQAVAFWCDPISGHATLYWYRQILGQGPELLVQFQDESVVDDSQLPKDRFSAERLKGVDSTLKIQPAELGDSAMYLCASSDWTSGTETQYFGPGTRLLVL.

This clonotype occurred a few times. The V and J genes are TRBV11-2 and TRBJ1-1; D is uncertain. Looked up from germline, CDR1 is SGHAT and CDR2 is FQNNGV. The CDR3 is 12 amino acids. V lost 5 bases, J lost 8 bases, and 12 bases lay in between. The CDR3 protein is CASSLPYTEAFF. The CDR3 DNA is TGTGCCAGCAGCCTACCCTATACGGAAGCTTTCTTT.

The chain carries TRBV4-1 and TRBJ2-1; 8 bases are a match to TRBD1. CDR3 size: 16 residues. V gave up 1 base and J gave up 2 bases; unmatched junction bases: 4. Germline V lookup: CDR1 MGHRA, CDR2 YSYEKL. CDR3 nucleotides: TGCGCCAGCAGCCAAGTGACAGGGGTAGCCTACAATGAGCAGTTCTTC. Encoded protein: CASSQVTGVAYNEQFF.

This clonotype was seen repeatedly, ten times or more. V gene TRBV5-1 combines with J gene TRBJ1-2, with D possibly being TRBD1 (6 bases). Trimming stripped 2 bases from V and 2 bases from J, with 7 bases between. The CDR3 loop spans 13 amino acids. Germline CDR1 reads SGHRS; CDR2 reads YFSETQ. The CDR3 region is CASSFTGNYGYTF. In DNA form, the CDR3 reads TGCGCCAGCAGCTTCACAGGGAACTATGGCTACACCTTC. Using reference TRBV5-1 and TRBJ1-2 for the parts outside the CDR3, the full variable domain is KAGVTQTPRYLIKTRGQQVTLSCSPISGHRSVSWYQQTPGQGLQFLFEYFSETQRNKGNFPGRFSGRQFSNSRSEMNVSTLELGDSALYLCASSFTGNYGYTFGSGTRLTVV.

The chain recombines TRBV5-1 with TRBJ2-1; D gene ambiguous. CDR1 is SGHRS, CDR2 YFSETQ, per germline. The CDR3 consists of 14 residues. Trimming stripped 2 bases from V and 8 bases from J, with 14 bases between. The CDR3 spells CASSLTTSGYEQFF. DNA of the CDR3: TGCGCCAGCAGCTTAACCACCTCAGGTTATGAGCAGTTCTTC.

In this sample, this clonotype turned up a few times. The chain uses TRBV11-1 and TRBJ2-1, with D maybe TRBD1 (5 bases). CDR3 length: 14 amino acids. CDR1 SGHAT and CDR2 FQDESV come from the germline V gene (reference sequence). With 3 bases removed from V and 3 bases from J, the gap between germline ends came to 9 bases. The CDR3: CASSFLTVYNEQFF. CDR3 DNA sequence: TGTGCCAGCAGCTTTCTGACAGTCTACAATGAGCAGTTCTTC.

This clonotype turned up a few times. The chain employs TRBV29-1 and TRBJ2-2; 7 bases line up with TRBD1. This CDR3 comprises 13 residues. The ends lost 7 bases at V and 1 base at J; junction bases unmatched: 3. Looked up from germline, CDR1 is SQVTM and CDR2 is ANQGSEA. The CDR3 loop is CSGTGLNTGELFF. CDR3 DNA sequence: TGCAGCGGGACAGGATTGAACACCGGGGAGCTGTTTTTT.

This clonotype has at least ten counts. J is TRBJ1-1 and V is TRBV7-9; no firm D call. CDR1 is SEHNR, CDR2 FQNEAQ, per germline (reference sequence). The CDR3 contains 13 residues. V was cut by 1 base and J by 5 bases, with 8 bases left in between. The DNA of the CDR3 is TGTGCCAGCAGCTTAGGAGGAAGAACTGAAGCTTTCTTT. Its protein is CASSLGGRTEAFF. Full variable domain (outside the CDR3, taken from reference TRBV7-9 and TRBJ1-1): DTGVSQNPRHKITKRGQNVTFRCDPISEHNRLYWYRQTLGQGPEFLTYFQNEAQLEKSRLLSDRFSAERPKGSFSTLEIQRTEQGDSAMYLCASSLGGRTEAFFGQGTRLTVV.

This clonotype showed up many times. The chain carries TRBV7-9 and TRBJ2-2, with unresolved D. The germline V gene encodes CDR1 SEHNR and CDR2 FQNEAQ (reference sequence). This CDR3 is built from 10 residues. V dropped 6 bases and J dropped 7 bases, with 3 bases sitting between them. The DNA for the CDR3 is TGTGCCAGCAGGGTCGGGGAGCTGTTTTTT. It yields the protein CASRVGELFF.

The chain couples TRBV7-3 to TRBJ2-5, with a possible D match to TRBD2 (5 bases). This CDR3 comprises 17 residues. Germline V CDR1 and CDR2: SGHTA, FQGTGA. The V and J ends lost 5 bases and 3 bases respectively, with 22 bases between them. The CDR3 sequence: CASSPSLGAPSKETQYF. The CDR3 DNA sequence: TGTGCCAGCAGCCCGTCCTTGGGAGCACCTTCGAAAGAGACCCAGTACTTC.

The chain uses TRBV5-1 and TRBJ2-2; D possibly uses TRBD1 or TRBD2 (5 bases each). Germline CDR1 and CDR2: SGHRS and YFSETQ. V dropped 3 bases and J dropped 4 bases, with 10 bases sitting between them. This CDR3 comprises 14 residues. The CDR3 nucleotides read TGCGCCAGCAGCTCGGGACCGGTCACCGGGGAGCTGTTTTTT. Translated: CASSSGPVTGELFF. Complete variable domain (other parts from reference TRBV5-1 and TRBJ2-2): KAGVTQTPRYLIKTRGQQVTLSCSPISGHRSVSWYQQTPGQGLQFLFEYFSETQRNKGNFPGRFSGRQFSNSRSEMNVSTLELGDSALYLCASSSGPVTGELFFGEGSRLTVL.

The V call is TRBV6-5, the J call TRBJ2-7; 10 nucleotides align to TRBD2. V lost 0 bases, J lost 4 bases, and 6 bases stayed unmatched. The CDR3 has 16 residues. Germline-derived CDR1 and CDR2 are MNHEY and SVGAGI. In nucleotides, the CDR3 is TGTGCCAGCAGTTACTCCGGGACTAGCGCCTTATACGAGCAGTACTTC. This gives the protein CASSYSGTSALYEQYF.

This chain uses TRBV6-1 with TRBJ1-1; 8 nucleotides align to TRBD1. CDR3 size: 14 residues. V shed 7 bases and J 2 bases; nucleotides not matched to a gene: 6. CDR1 is MNHNS and CDR2 is SASEGT in the germline V gene. CDR3 sequence reads: CASILTGANTEAFF. Written as DNA, the CDR3 is TGTGCCAGCATTCTGACAGGGGCCAACACTGAAGCTTTCTTT.